This T cell receptor (beta chain) was captured in a study of response to subunit inactivated influenza vaccine. MiXCR, run by TCRdb on the RT-PCR reads, gives a single entry per CDR3 protein. The data hold 500,000 to 700,000 distinct CDR3 sequences, with under 30% observed a single time. Germline CDR1 is LNHNV and CDR2 is YYDKDF (reference sequence). The V gene lost 0 bases and the J gene lost 0 bases, with 9 bases spanning the gap. There are 16 residues in the CDR3. The sample was also reused in another study, on T cells expressing NK-cell markers. This second study notes: Synthesis of TCR beta cDNA relied on 5'RACE template switching carrying UMIs. The dominant NKG2C+ clonotypes represented about 1.0-7.5% of CD8+ T cells in six donors.

The genes are TRBV15 and TRBJ1-3, with D unclear. This sample comprised CD4+ T cells sorted from PBMCs, obtained roughly 12 days after vaccination. This TCR was sampled from a man over 45 who received an inactivated influenza vaccine. DNA of the CDR3: TGTGCCACCAGCAGAGATACACCGAGCTCTGGAAACACCATATATTTT. Protein: CATSRDTPSSGNTIYF.